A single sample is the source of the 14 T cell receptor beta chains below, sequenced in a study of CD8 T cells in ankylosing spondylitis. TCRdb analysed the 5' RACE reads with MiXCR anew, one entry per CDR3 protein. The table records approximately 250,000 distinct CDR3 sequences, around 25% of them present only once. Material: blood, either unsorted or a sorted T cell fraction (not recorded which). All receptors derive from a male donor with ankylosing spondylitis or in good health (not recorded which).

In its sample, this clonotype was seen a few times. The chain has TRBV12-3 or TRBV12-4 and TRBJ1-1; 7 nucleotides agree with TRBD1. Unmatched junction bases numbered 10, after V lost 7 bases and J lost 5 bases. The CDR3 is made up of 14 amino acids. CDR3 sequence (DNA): TGTGCCAGCAATCTGAGGACAGGAGGGACTGAAGCTTTCTTT. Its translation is CASNLRTGGTEAFF.

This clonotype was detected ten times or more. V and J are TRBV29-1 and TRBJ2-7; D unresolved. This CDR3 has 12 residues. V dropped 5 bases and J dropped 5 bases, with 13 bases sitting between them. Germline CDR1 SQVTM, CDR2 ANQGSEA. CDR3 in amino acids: CSVYRAGHEQYF. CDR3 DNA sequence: TGCAGCGTTTACCGGGCCGGCCACGAGCAGTACTTC.

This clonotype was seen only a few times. This chain's CDR3 is CSASRGYQETQYF. CDR3 DNA sequence: TGCAGTGCTAGTAGGGGATACCAAGAGACCCAGTACTTC. The J gene is TRBJ2-5, the V gene TRBV20-1; D perhaps matches TRBD1 (5 bases). CDR1 is DFQATT and CDR2 is SNEGSKA in the germline V gene (reference sequence). V shed 3 bases and J shed 0 bases, with 8 bases lying between them. The CDR3 sequence is 13 residues long.

The CDR3 here is CASSLGGVGTANTEAFF. For the CDR3, the DNA is TGTGCCAGCAGCTTGGGGGGCGTGGGGACAGCGAACACTGAAGCTTTCTTT. The chain combines TRBV5-4 with TRBJ1-1; 7 bases align to TRBD1. Trimming removed 0 bases from V and 1 base from J; junction bases left unmatched: 9. Germline V CDR1 and CDR2: SGHNT, YYREEE (reference sequence). The CDR3 loop spans 17 amino acids.

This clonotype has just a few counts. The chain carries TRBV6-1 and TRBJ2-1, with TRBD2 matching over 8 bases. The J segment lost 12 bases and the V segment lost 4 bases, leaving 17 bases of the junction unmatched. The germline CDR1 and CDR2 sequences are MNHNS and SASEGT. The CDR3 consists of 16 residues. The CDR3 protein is CASSVSRLAYLMSQFF. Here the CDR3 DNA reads TGTGCCAGCAGTGTTTCCCGACTAGCGTACCTAATGTCGCAGTTCTTC.

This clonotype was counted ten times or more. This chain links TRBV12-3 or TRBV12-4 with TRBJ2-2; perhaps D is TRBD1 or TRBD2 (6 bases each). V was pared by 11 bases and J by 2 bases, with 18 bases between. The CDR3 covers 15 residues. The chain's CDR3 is CASRWGASNTGELFF. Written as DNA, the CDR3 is TGTGCCTCCCGCTGGGGGGCCTCAAACACCGGGGAGCTGTTTTTT.

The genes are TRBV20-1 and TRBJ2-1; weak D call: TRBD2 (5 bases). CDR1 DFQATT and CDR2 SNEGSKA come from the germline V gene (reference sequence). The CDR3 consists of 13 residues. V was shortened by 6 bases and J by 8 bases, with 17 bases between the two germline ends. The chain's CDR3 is CSAWGGRVDEQFF. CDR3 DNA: TGCAGTGCCTGGGGTGGGCGGGTCGATGAGCAGTTCTTC.

As DNA, the CDR3 is TGTGCCAGCAGCTCCTCGACGGACAGGGGGCAGTACTTC. It specifies CASSSSTDRGQYF. V gene TRBV11-1 combines with J gene TRBJ2-7; the match to TRBD1 covers 9 bases. V lost 4 bases, J lost 9 bases, and 7 bases stayed unmatched. This CDR3 is 13 amino acids long. Germline V gene sequence: CDR1 SGHAT, CDR2 FQDESV (reference sequence).

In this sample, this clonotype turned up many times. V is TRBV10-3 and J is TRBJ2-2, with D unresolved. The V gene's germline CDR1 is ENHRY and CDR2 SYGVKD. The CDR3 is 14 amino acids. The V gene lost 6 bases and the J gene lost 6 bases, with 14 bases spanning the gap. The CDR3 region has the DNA TGTGCCATCAGAGCATGGCAGGACGCCGGGGAGCTGTTTTTT. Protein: CAIRAWQDAGELFF.

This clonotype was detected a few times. CDR3 sequence: CATAASKAYEQYF. The DNA of the CDR3 is TGTGCCACCGCGGCCTCTAAGGCCTACGAGCAGTACTTC. V and J are TRBV12-3 or TRBV12-4 and TRBJ2-7, with no clear D. V dropped 10 bases and J dropped 2 bases, with 15 bases sitting between them. The CDR3 has 13 amino acids.

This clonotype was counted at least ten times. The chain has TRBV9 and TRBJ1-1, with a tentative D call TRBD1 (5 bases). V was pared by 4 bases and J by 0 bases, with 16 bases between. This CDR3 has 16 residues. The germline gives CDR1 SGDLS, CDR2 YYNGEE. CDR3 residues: CASSPSPGTVNTEAFF. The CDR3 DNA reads TGTGCCAGCAGCCCTTCCCCCGGGACCGTGAACACTGAAGCTTTCTTT.

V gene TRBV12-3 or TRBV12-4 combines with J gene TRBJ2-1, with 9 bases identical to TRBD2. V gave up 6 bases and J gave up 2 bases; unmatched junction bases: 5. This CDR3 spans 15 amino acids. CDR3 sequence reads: CASSSRGGPYNEQFF. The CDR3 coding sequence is TGTGCCAGCAGCTCGCGGGGGGGCCCCTACAATGAGCAGTTCTTC.

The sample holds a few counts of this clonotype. The CDR3 nucleotides are TGCAGTGCTAGAACGGGGGCCCCAACCTCCACAGATACGCAGTATTTT. Translating it yields CSARTGAPTSTDTQYF. The chain combines TRBV20-1 with TRBJ2-3; D is possibly TRBD1 or TRBD2 (6 bases each). The germline V gene has CDR1 DFQATT and CDR2 SNEGSKA (reference sequence). Trimming took 2 bases from V and 2 from J, leaving 17 bases between them. This CDR3 has 16 amino acids.

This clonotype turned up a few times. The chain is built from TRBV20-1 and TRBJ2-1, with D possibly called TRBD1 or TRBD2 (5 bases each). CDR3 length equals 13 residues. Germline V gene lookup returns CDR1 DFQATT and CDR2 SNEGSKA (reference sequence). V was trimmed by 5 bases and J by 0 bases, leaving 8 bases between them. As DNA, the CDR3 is TGCAGTGCTGCCGGGACCTCCTACAATGAGCAGTTCTTC. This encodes CSAAGTSYNEQFF.